Listed below are T cell receptor beta chains from one sample, sequenced in a study of cytomegalovirus exposure and HLA in healthy donors. Here immunoSEQ multiplex PCR was the method, and the copy in TCRdb shows in-frame clones only, minus some. The sample consists of about 150,000 clones, more than 60% of them appearing once. Sequencing used PBMCs. These TCRs come from a woman between 40 and 55 years old in good health and CMV-seronegative. Each CDR3 is given with its conserved first and last residue. Fields, in order: J gene, D gene, V gene, clone size, CDR3 protein, CDR3 DNA. D genes are given only for firm matches. Size is stated for part of the rows, as once, few or many counts, or as a class when the clone is expanded.

>TRBJ1-2|-|TRBV5-1|once
CASSLAGEGYGYTF
TGCGCCAGCAGCTTGGCTGGCGAGGGCTATGGCTACACCTTC
>TRBJ2-1|TRBD2|TRBV19|-
CASSRGAYNEQFF
TGTGCCAGTAGCCGGGGGGCCTACAATGAGCAGTTCTTC
>TRBJ1-5|TRBD1|TRBV27|-
CASSSGQGAGQPQHF
TGTGCCAGCAGTTCGGGACAGGGGGCAGGCCAGCCCCAGCATTTT
>TRBJ1-6|TRBD1|TRBV5-1|-
CASSWGDRYNSPLHF
TGCGCCAGCAGCTGGGGGGACAGGTATAATTCACCCCTCCACTTT
>TRBJ2-3|TRBD1|TRBV6-1|once
CASSRDREDTQYF
TGTGCCAGCAGCCGGGACAGGGAAGATACGCAGTATTTT
>TRBJ1-1|-|TRBV11-2|-
CASGDYGKAFF
TGTGCCAGCGGCGACTACGGGAAGGCTTTCTTT
>TRBJ2-3|-|TRBV29-1|-
CSVEAGGAGDTQYF
TGCAGCGTTGAAGCTGGGGGCGCTGGAGATACGCAGTATTTT
>TRBJ2-3|-|TRBV7-9|-
CASSKGTDTQYF
TGTGCCAGCAGTAAGGGGACAGATACGCAGTATTTT
>TRBJ2-1|TRBD2|TRBV28|-
CASTGGGVGLNEQFF
TGTGCCAGCACAGGCGGGGGTGTCGGGTTAAATGAGCAGTTCTTC
>TRBJ1-3|-|TRBV6-6|-
CASRFSGNTIYF
TGTGCCAGCAGGTTCAGTGGAAACACCATATATTTT
>TRBJ1-2|-|TRBV29-1|-
CSVEDLRARGYTF
TGCAGCGTTGAAGATCTCAGGGCGAGGGGCTACACCTTC
>TRBJ1-2|TRBD1|TRBV5-4|-
CASSLGSRTGGSGYTF
TGTGCCAGCAGCTTGGGGAGTAGGACAGGGGGCTCTGGCTACACCTTC
>TRBJ1-2|-|TRBV29-1|-
CSVDGQGKGYTF
TGCAGCGTTGATGGGCAGGGAAAGGGCTACACCTTC
>TRBJ1-1|-|TRBV4-1|-
CASSQGLRAFF
TGCGCCAGCAGCCAAGGGTTGCGGGCTTTCTTT
>TRBJ1-1|-|TRBV6-1|few
CASARTPNTEAFF
TGTGCCAGCGCCAGGACACCTAACACTGAAGCTTTCTTT
>TRBJ2-7|TRBD2|TRBV25-1|-
CASSFSGSVAEQYF
TGTGCCAGCAGTTTTAGCGGGAGTGTCGCCGAGCAGTACTTC
>TRBJ2-5|TRBD2|TRBV10-3|once
CAISLSGVQETQYF
TGTGCCATCAGCCTTAGCGGGGTCCAAGAGACCCAGTACTTC
>TRBJ2-1|TRBD1|TRBV4-1|-
CASSPWDRGVNEQFF
TGCGCCAGCAGCCCGTGGGACAGGGGGGTAAATGAGCAGTTCTTC
>TRBJ1-1|-|TRBV5-1|-
CASSPTGQHDTEAFF
TGCGCCAGCAGCCCTACCGGACAGCACGACACTGAAGCTTTCTTT
>TRBJ1-6|-|TRBV4-2|-
CASSQEGRGLNSPLHF
TGTGCCAGCAGCCAAGAGGGCAGGGGCCTGAATTCACCCCTCCACTTT
>TRBJ2-7|-|TRBV7-2|few
CASSDPTAYEQYF
TGTGCCAGCTCCGACCCGACAGCCTACGAGCAGTACTTC
>TRBJ1-3|-|TRBV7-9|-
CASSLVVGNTIYF
TGTGCCAGCAGCTTAGTAGTTGGAAACACCATATATTTT
>TRBJ2-7|-|TRBV27|once
CASSYDSSSYEQYF
TGTGCCAGCAGTTATGACAGTAGTTCCTACGAGCAGTACTTC
>TRBJ1-1|-|TRBV13|-
CASSPALSREAFF
TGTGCCAGCAGCCCCGCGTTGTCCCGTGAAGCTTTCTTT
>TRBJ2-3|TRBD1|TRBV5-1|once
CASSFEGQPSTDTQYF
TGCGCCAGCAGCTTTGAGGGACAGCCTAGCACAGATACGCAGTATTTT
>TRBJ1-6|-|TRBV4-1|-
CASSQDRRGLPLHF
TGCGCCAGCAGCCAAGATCGAAGAGGGTTGCCCCTCCACTTT
>TRBJ2-1|TRBD2|TRBV7-8|-
CASSATGTSGSPTYNEQFF
TGTGCCAGCAGCGCCACCGGGACTAGCGGGAGTCCCACCTACAATGAGCAGTTCTTC
>TRBJ1-4|-|TRBV5-1|-
CASSFQGSEKLFF
TGCGCCAGCAGCTTCCAGGGCAGTGAAAAACTGTTTTTT
>TRBJ2-3|-|TRBV23-1|-
CASSLRGASADTQYF
TGCGCCAGCAGTCTACGGGGTGCTAGCGCAGATACGCAGTATTTT
>TRBJ1-4|TRBD1|TRBV5-1|-
CASSWGQGGEKLFF
TGCGCCAGCAGCTGGGGACAGGGGGGTGAAAAACTGTTTTTT
>TRBJ2-7|-|TRBV7-2|-
CASSFPGVGEQYF
TGTGCCAGCAGCTTCCCAGGGGTGGGCGAGCAGTACTTC
>TRBJ2-2|-|TRBV6-4|-
CASSDGTNTGELFF
TGTGCCAGCAGTGACGGGACTAACACCGGGGAGCTGTTTTTT
>TRBJ1-1|-|TRBV2|-
CASGARNTEAFF
TGTGCCAGCGGGGCTAGGAACACTGAAGCTTTCTTT
>TRBJ2-7|TRBD2|TRBV27|few
CASSLSPTSSVYEQYF
TGTGCCAGCAGTCTCTCTCCGACTAGCTCCGTTTACGAGCAGTACTTC
>TRBJ2-7|-|TRBV21-1|-
CASSPQEASGPRPVEQYF
TGTGCCAGCAGCCCTCAGGAGGCTAGCGGGCCCCGTCCAGTCGAGCAGTACTTC
>TRBJ2-7|-|TRBV28|-
CASYSRREQYF
TGTGCCAGCTACTCCCGAAGAGAGCAGTACTTC
>TRBJ1-1|-|TRBV6-4|-
CASRTRPGDTEAFF
TGTGCCAGCAGAACCCGGCCCGGAGACACTGAAGCTTTCTTT
>TRBJ1-6|TRBD1|TRBV5-1|few
CASSLGQGNSYNSPLHF
TGCGCCAGCAGCCTCGGACAGGGCAACTCCTATAATTCACCCCTCCACTTT
>TRBJ2-7|TRBD1|TRBV5-6|few
CASSEGQPSYEQYF
TGTGCCAGCAGCGAGGGACAGCCCTCCTACGAGCAGTACTTC
>TRBJ2-5|TRBD1|TRBV5-1|-
CASSGGQGEGETQYF
TGCGCCAGCAGCGGCGGACAGGGGGAGGGGGAGACCCAGTACTTC
>TRBJ2-7|-|TRBV6-1|-
CATAGHAGYEQYF
TGTGCCACAGCGGGACACGCGGGGTACGAGCAGTACTTC
>TRBJ1-1|-|TRBV11-1|-
CASSYAGTINTEAFF
TGTGCCAGCAGCTACGCCGGGACAATAAACACTGAAGCTTTCTTT
>TRBJ2-3|TRBD1|TRBV2|once
CASSLQGQGISDTQYF
TGTGCCAGCAGTCTCCAGGGACAGGGGATTTCAGATACGCAGTATTTT
>TRBJ2-4|-|TRBV28|-
CATSPPGVNSKNIQYF
TGTGCCACATCCCCGCCGGGGGTTAACTCTAAAAACATTCAGTACTTC
>TRBJ2-1|-|TRBV11-2|-
CASSSDSYNEQFF
TGTGCCAGCAGCTCGGACAGTTACAATGAGCAGTTCTTC
>TRBJ2-7|-|TRBV11-3|-
CASSLQSSYEQYF
TGTGCCAGCAGTTTACAGTCCTCCTACGAGCAGTACTTC
>TRBJ2-1|TRBD2|TRBV15|-
CATSREGGGLNEQFF
TGTGCCACCAGCAGAGAGGGCGGGGGGTTAAATGAGCAGTTCTTC
>TRBJ1-2|TRBD1|TRBV6-1|-
CASSDRTPGQGKYGYTF
TGTGCCAGCAGTGACCGAACCCCGGGACAGGGTAAGTATGGCTACACCTTC
>TRBJ1-4|-|TRBV29-1|once
CSAATNEKLFF
TGCAGCGCGGCAACTAATGAAAAACTGTTTTTT
>TRBJ2-7|TRBD2|TRBV6-1|once
CASSLWTSGSYEQYF
TGTGCCAGCAGTCTGTGGACTAGCGGCTCCTACGAGCAGTACTTC
>TRBJ2-7|-|TRBV27|-
CASRGGVVFEQYF
TGTGCCAGCAGAGGGGGGGTGGTTTTTGAGCAGTACTTC